Listed here is a single T cell receptor (beta chain). Libraries were prepared by immunoSEQ multiplex PCR; TCRdb keeps only in-frame clonotypes and omits some of them. The sample has about 58,000 clones, about 85% seen once. This record belongs to a study of blood T cell repertoires in COVID-19. Study at large: Sources were T cells, B-cell-depleted T cells, or PBMCs; the material itself was cDNA or gDNA.

The receptor comes from a woman aged 70-85 years with active COVID-19. Sequenced: peripheral blood.

The CDR3 DNA is TGCAGCGTTGAGACCGGAGCGCGAGATACGCAGTATTTT. Protein: CSVETGARDTQYF. The chain is built from TRBV29-1 and TRBJ2-3; D gene uncertain. This CDR3 is built from 13 residues. Germline V gene lookup returns CDR1 SQVTM and CDR2 ANQGSEA. V lost 3 bases and J 5 bases, leaving 12 bases between the germline ends.